This T cell receptor beta chain appears in the sequencing data of a study of radiotherapy plus CTLA-4 blockade in lung cancer. Study information: An objective response was seen in around 19% of patients, and disease control in just over 30%.

Produced via immunoSEQ multiplex PCR; TCRdb's table is partial and in-frame only. The sample has some 48,000 clones, around 88% seen once. V gave up 7 bases and J gave up 5 bases; unmatched junction bases: 8. This CDR3 is built from 14 residues. CDR1 is SNHLY and CDR2 is FYNNEI in the germline V gene. This chain joins TRBV2 and TRBJ2-1; TRBD2 matches at 7 bases. The material was peripheral blood, obtained from a patient treated with radiotherapy plus ipilimumab. The sequence derives from a human donor with non-small cell lung cancer that progressed on radiotherapy plus ipilimumab. Some clones in this sample may be carry-over from other donors' samples. The DNA of the CDR3 is TGTGCCAGCAAAGAGACTAGCAACCACAATGAGCAGTTCTTC. As protein: CASKETSNHNEQFF.